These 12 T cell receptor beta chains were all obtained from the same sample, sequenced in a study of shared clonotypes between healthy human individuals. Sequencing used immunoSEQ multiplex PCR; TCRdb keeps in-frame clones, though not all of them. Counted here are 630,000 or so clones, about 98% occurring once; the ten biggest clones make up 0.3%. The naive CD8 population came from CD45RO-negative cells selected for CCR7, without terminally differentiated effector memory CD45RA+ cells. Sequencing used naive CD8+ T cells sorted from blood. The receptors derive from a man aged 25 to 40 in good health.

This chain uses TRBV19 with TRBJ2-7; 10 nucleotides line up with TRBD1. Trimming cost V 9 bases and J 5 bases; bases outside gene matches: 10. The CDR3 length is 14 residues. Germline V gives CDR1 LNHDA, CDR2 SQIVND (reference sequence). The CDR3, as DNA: TGTGCCAGCAGACCGGGACAGGGGTTCCACGAGCAGTACTTC. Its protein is CASRPGQGFHEQYF.

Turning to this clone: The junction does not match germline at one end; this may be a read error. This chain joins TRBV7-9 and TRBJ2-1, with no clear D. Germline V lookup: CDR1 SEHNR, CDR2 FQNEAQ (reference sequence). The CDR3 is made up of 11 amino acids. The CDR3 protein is CASSLGNKPVF. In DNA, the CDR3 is TGTGCCAGCAGCTTAGGGAATAAGCCGGTCTTC.

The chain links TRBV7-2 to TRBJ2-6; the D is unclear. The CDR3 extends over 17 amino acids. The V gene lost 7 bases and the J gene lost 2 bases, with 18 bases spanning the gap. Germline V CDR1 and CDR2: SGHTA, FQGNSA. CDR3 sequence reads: CASTRREPRPGANVLTF. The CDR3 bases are TGTGCCAGCACTCGAAGAGAGCCGAGGCCTGGGGCCAACGTCCTGACTTTC. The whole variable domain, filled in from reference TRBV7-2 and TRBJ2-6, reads GAGVSQSPSNKVTEKGKDVELRCDPISGHTALYWYRQSLGQGLEFLIYFQGNSAPDKSGLPSDRFSAERTGGSVSTLTIQRTQQEDSAVYLCASTRREPRPGANVLTFGAGSRLTVL.

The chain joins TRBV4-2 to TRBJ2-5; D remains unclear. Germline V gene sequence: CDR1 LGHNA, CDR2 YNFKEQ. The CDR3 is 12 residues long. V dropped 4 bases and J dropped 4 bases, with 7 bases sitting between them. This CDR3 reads CASSPDLETQYF. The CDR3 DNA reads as TGTGCCAGCAGCCCGGATCTAGAGACCCAGTACTTC.

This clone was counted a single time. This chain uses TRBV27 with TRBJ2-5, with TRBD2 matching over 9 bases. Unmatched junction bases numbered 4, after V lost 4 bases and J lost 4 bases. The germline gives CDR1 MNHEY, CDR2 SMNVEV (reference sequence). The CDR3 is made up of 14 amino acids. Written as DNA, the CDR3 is TGTGCCAGCAGTTCCTTACTAGCGGGAGAGACCCAGTACTTC. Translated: CASSSLLAGETQYF.

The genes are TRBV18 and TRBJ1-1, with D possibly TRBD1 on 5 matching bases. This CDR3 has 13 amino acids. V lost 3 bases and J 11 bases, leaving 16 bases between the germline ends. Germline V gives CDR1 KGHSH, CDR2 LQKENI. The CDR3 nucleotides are TGTGCCAGCTCACCCGGGACGGAGGCGATCGCTTTCTTT. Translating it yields CASSPGTEAIAFF. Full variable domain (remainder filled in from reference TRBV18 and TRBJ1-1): NAGVMQNPRHLVRRRGQEARLRCSPMKGHSHVYWYRQLPEEGLKFMVYLQKENIIDESGMPKERFSAEFPKEGPSILRIQQVVRGDSAAYFCASSPGTEAIAFFGQGTRLTVV.

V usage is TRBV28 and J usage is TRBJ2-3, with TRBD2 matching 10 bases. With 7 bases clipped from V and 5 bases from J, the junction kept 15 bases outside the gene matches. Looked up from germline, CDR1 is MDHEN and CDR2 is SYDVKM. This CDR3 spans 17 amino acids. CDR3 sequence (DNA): TGTGCCAGCACAGGTTTCAGCGGGAGGGTGGAGGGAGATACGCAGTATTTT. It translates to CASTGFSGRVEGDTQYF.

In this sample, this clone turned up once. CDR3 loop: CASSSRDRNTGELFF. In DNA, the CDR3 is TGCGCCAGCAGCTCCCGGGACAGGAACACCGGGGAGCTGTTTTTT. V is TRBV5-1 and J is TRBJ2-2; 7 positions agree with TRBD1. Germline trimming cut 3 bases from V and 1 base from J; bases unmatched to any gene: 3. CDR1 and CDR2 (germline): SGHRS, YFSETQ. The CDR3 is 15 residues long.

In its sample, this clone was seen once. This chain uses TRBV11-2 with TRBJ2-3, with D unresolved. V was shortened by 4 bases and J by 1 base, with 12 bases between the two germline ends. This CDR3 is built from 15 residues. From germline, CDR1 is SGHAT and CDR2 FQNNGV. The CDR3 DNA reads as TGTGCCAGCAGCTCGAGACCCTTCGGCACAGATACGCAGTATTTT. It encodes CASSSRPFGTDTQYF.

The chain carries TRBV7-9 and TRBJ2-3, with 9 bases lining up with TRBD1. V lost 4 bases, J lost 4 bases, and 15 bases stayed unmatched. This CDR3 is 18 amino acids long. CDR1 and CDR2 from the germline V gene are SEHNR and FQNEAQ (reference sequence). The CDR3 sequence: CASSSNTAGTGPSDTQYF. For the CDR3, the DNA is TGTGCCAGCAGCTCCAATACGGCCGGGACAGGGCCCTCAGATACGCAGTATTTT.

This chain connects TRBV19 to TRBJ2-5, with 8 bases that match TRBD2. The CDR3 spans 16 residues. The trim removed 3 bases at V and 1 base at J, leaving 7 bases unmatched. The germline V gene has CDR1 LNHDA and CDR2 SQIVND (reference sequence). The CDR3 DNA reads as TGTGCCAGTAGTATTAGGGGCGGGAGGCGCCAAGAGACCCAGTACTTC. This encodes CASSIRGGRRQETQYF.

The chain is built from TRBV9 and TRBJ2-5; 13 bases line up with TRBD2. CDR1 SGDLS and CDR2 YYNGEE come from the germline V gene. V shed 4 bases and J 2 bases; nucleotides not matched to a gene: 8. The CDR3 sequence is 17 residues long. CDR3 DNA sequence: TGTGCCAGCAGCTCCGGGACTAGCGGGACCTCACAAGAGACCCAGTACTTC. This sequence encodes CASSSGTSGTSQETQYF.